Listed below are T cell receptor beta chains from one sample, sequenced in a study of blood T cell repertoires in COVID-19. Assay used: immunoSEQ multiplex PCR; TCRdb lists only in-frame clones, some missing. The repertoire holds under 140,000 clones, with 75% to 80% as singletons. What was sequenced was peripheral blood. These receptors originate from a woman at least 80 years old with active or convalescent COVID-19. Both conserved end residues are part of each CDR3. D genes are given only for firm matches. Expanded clones get a size class; other rows say once, few or many, or leave the size out.

V	J	D	size	CDR3	DNA
TRBV7-2	TRBJ2-2	TRBD2	.	CASSRPGGRLIGELFF	TGTGCCAGCAGCCGTCCGGGAGGGCGGTTAATCGGGGAGCTGTTTTTT
TRBV7-3	TRBJ2-3	TRBD2	.	CASSRTSGSLDTQYF	TGTGCCAGCAGCCGGACTAGCGGGAGCCTAGATACGCAGTATTTT
TRBV4-2	TRBJ2-1	TRBD1	few	CASSNRDSYNEQFF	TGTGCCAGCAGCAACCGGGACAGCTACAATGAGCAGTTCTTC
TRBV7-9	TRBJ1-2	TRBD1	.	CASSSHGTGPFYGYTF	TGTGCCAGCAGCTCCCATGGGACAGGACCTTTCTATGGCTACACCTTC
TRBV6-6	TRBJ2-5	TRBD1	once	CASSGGQGQTQYF	TGTGCCAGCAGTGGAGGACAGGGGCAGACCCAGTACTTC
TRBV11-2	TRBJ1-6	.	.	CASSLVGRAFGSPLHF	TGTGCCAGCAGCTTAGTAGGCAGGGCCTTTGGTTCACCCCTCCACTTT
TRBV5-1	TRBJ2-1	.	.	CASRLAASYNEQFF	TGCGCCAGCAGGCTAGCTGCGTCCTACAATGAGCAGTTCTTC
TRBV5-6	TRBJ2-7	.	.	CASSILTYEQYF	TGTGCCAGCAGCATTTTAACCTACGAGCAGTACTTC
TRBV7-2	TRBJ1-5	.	.	CASSLEGGGWQPQHF	TGTGCCAGCAGCTTAGAGGGAGGGGGATGGCAGCCCCAGCATTTT
TRBV28	TRBJ1-1	TRBD1	.	CASSLSAGQVTEAFF	TGTGCCAGCAGTTTATCTGCGGGACAGGTGACTGAAGCTTTCTTT
TRBV29-1	TRBJ2-1	.	.	CSVVGARDEQFF	TGCAGCGTTGTAGGGGCGCGCGATGAGCAGTTCTTC
TRBV27	TRBJ2-7	TRBD1	.	CASRKQGTDYEQYF	TGTGCCAGCAGAAAACAGGGGACGGACTACGAGCAGTACTTC
TRBV7-3	TRBJ2-2	.	.	CASSQEGFGPPNTGELFF	TGTGCCAGCAGCCAAGAGGGTTTCGGGCCTCCGAACACCGGGGAGCTGTTTTTT
TRBV7-9	TRBJ2-2	.	.	CASSYEGTASNTGELFF	TGTGCCAGCAGCTATGAGGGTACAGCCTCGAACACCGGGGAGCTGTTTTTT
TRBV5-1	TRBJ2-3	.	.	CASSLSSSTDTQYF	TGCGCCAGCAGCTTGTCCTCCTCCACAGATACGCAGTATTTT
TRBV16	TRBJ1-3	.	few	CASSQLSSSGNTIYF	TGTGCCAGCAGCCAATTGAGTTCCTCTGGAAACACCATATATTTT
TRBV28	TRBJ2-1	.	.	CASSGTHRSYNEQFF	TGTGCCAGCAGTGGGACACACCGCTCCTACAATGAGCAGTTCTTC
TRBV4-1	TRBJ2-1	TRBD2	.	CASSQDWGLAANEQFF	TGCGCCAGCAGCCAAGATTGGGGACTAGCGGCCAATGAGCAGTTCTTC
TRBV29-1	TRBJ1-5	.	few	CSVRTAGTNQPQHF	TGCAGCGTAAGGACAGCCGGGACAAATCAGCCCCAGCATTTT
TRBV15	TRBJ2-7	TRBD2	few	CATSRKTGLAGGEQYF	TGTGCCACCAGCAGAAAGACAGGACTAGCGGGAGGGGAGCAGTACTTC
TRBV27	TRBJ2-7	TRBD2	.	CASRPSGRTYEQYF	TGTGCCAGCAGGCCTAGCGGGAGAACCTACGAGCAGTACTTC